These 3 T cell receptor beta chains originate from one sample sequenced in a study of blood T cell repertoires in COVID-19. TCRdb's copy holds only in-frame clones and misses some; the assay was immunoSEQ multiplex PCR. Here the sample spans under 200,000 clones, roughly 87% being singletons. Sequencing input: peripheral blood. These receptors were taken from a woman in her sixties with COVID-19, enrolled during active disease.

For the CDR3, the DNA is TGTGCCAGCAGTAGCGCGGACTCCTACGAGCAGTACGTC. As protein: CASSSADSYEQYV. V usage is TRBV28 and J usage is TRBJ2-7; no clear D. The germline V and J ends were trimmed by 5 bases and 0 bases, with 8 bases remaining between them. Germline values: CDR1 MDHEN, CDR2 SYDVKM. The CDR3 consists of 13 residues.

The V call is TRBV19, the J call TRBJ2-1; 7 nucleotides agree with TRBD2. Germline-derived CDR1 and CDR2 are LNHDA and SQIVND (reference sequence). V shed 3 bases, J shed 7 bases, and the junction held 6 bases outside the gene matches. CDR3 length equals 14 residues. The CDR3, as DNA: TGTGCCAGTAGTATTCCGGGACTATCTAATGAGCAGTTCTTC. Translating gives CASSIPGLSNEQFF.

The chain has TRBV18 and TRBJ1-2; D is uncertain. There are 14 residues in the CDR3. The germline CDR1 and CDR2 sequences are KGHSH and LQKENI. The ends were cut back, 2 bases at V and 3 bases at J, with 10 bases in the middle. CDR3: CASSPSQADYGYTF. In nucleotides, the CDR3 is TGTGCCAGCTCACCAAGTCAGGCCGACTATGGCTACACCTTC.